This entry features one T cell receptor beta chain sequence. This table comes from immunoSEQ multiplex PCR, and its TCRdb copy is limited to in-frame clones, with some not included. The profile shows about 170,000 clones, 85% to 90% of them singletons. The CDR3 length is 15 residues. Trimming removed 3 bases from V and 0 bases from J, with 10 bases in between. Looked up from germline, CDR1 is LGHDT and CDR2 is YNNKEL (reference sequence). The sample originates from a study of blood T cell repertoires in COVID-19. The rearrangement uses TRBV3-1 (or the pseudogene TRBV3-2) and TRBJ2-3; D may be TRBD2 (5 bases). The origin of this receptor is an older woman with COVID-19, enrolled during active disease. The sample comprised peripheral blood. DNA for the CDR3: TGTGCCAGCAGCCAGCGGGTCGGGAGCACAGATACGCAGTATTTT. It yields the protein CASSQRVGSTDTQYF.